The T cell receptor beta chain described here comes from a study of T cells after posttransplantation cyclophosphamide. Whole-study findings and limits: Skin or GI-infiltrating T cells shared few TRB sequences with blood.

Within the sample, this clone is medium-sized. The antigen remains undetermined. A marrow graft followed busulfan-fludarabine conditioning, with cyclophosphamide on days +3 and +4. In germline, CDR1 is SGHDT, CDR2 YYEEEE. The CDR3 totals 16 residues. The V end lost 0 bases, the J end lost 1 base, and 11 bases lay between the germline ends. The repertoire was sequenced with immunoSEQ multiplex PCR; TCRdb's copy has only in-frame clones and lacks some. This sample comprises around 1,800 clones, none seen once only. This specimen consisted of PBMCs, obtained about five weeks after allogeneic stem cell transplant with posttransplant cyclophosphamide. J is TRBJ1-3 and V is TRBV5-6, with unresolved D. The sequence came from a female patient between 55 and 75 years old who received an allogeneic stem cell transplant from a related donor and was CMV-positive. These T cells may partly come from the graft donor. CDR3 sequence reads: CASSLARQLSGNTIYF. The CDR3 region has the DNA TGTGCCAGCAGCTTGGCCAGGCAGCTTTCTGGAAACACCATATATTTT.